Each of the 32 T cell receptor beta chains below was sequenced from the same sample in a study of beta chain features in type 1 diabetes. Findings and limits, study-wide: TCRB CDR3s from Type 1 diabetes patients were moderately but significantly shorter in all four CD4+ subsets.

The antigens for these receptors are not known. Every bit of the isolated RNA underwent reverse transcription, so sequencing read expressed TCRB transcripts. The assay was immunoSEQ multiplex PCR, and TCRdb's table has in-frame clones only and misses some. Here the sample spans 350,000 to 400,000 clones, roughly 12% being singletons. The specimen sequenced was naive CD4+ T cells from blood. Receptors were obtained from a woman under 30 with type 1 diabetes.

The chain links TRBV9 to TRBJ2-1; D not certain. The CDR3 has 12 amino acids. V shed 4 bases and J shed 8 bases, with 10 bases lying between them. The V gene's germline CDR1 is SGDLS and CDR2 YYNGEE. This CDR3 is CASSISLYEQFF. CDR3 in DNA: TGTGCCAGCAGCATTAGCCTCTATGAGCAGTTCTTC.

In its sample, this clone was seen a few times. The chain links TRBV30 to TRBJ2-1, with D maybe TRBD2 (6 bases). Germline lookup yields CDR1 GTSNPN and CDR2 SVGIG (reference sequence). The germline V and J ends were trimmed by 4 bases and 7 bases, with 17 bases remaining between them. This CDR3 is built from 14 residues. CDR3 amino acids: CAWTQGAGGNEQFF. In nucleotides, the CDR3 is TGTGCCTGGACGCAAGGAGCAGGAGGGAATGAGCAGTTCTTC.

The chain joins TRBV29-1 to TRBJ2-5, with D uncertain. The DNA end is a closer match to TRBJ2-7, so the J assignment may be wrong. From germline, CDR1 is SQVTM and CDR2 ANQGSEA. The CDR3 covers 11 residues. The CDR3 sequence is CSVVGVYEQYF. The CDR3, as DNA: TGCAGCGTTGTCGGAGTCTACGAGCAGTACTTC.

J is TRBJ2-7 and V is TRBV30; 9 bases align to TRBD2. V was clipped by 0 bases and J by 4 bases; unmatched bases: 10. This CDR3 is built from 16 residues. Germline CDR1 and CDR2: GTSNPN and SVGIG (reference sequence). The CDR3 coding sequence is TGTGCCTGGAGTGTAGCAACGGGTCTAGCGGGATACGAGCAGTACTTC. Protein: CAWSVATGLAGYEQYF. The whole variable domain, remainder taken from reference TRBV30 and TRBJ2-7, is SQTIHQWPATLVQPVGSPLSLECTVEGTSNPNLYWYRQAAGRGLQLLFYSVGIGQISSEVPQNLSASRPQDRQFILSSKKLLLSDSGFYLCAWSVATGLAGYEQYFGPGTRLTVT.

About this clone itself: One junction end disagrees with the germline gene, perhaps due to a read error. CDR3 sequence: CASSQIGGPFNSGYTF. The DNA for the CDR3 is TGCGCCAGCAGCCAAATAGGGGGACCTTTTAACTCTGGCTACACCTTC. The chain recombines TRBV4-3 with TRBJ1-2; a weak D match, TRBD1 (6 bases). CDR1 is LGHNA, CDR2 YSLEER, per germline. This CDR3 spans 16 amino acids.

This clone was picked up a small number of times. The chain recombines TRBV29-1 with TRBJ2-3, with D uncertain. Trimming took off 1 base at V and 0 bases at J, with 8 bases between the two ends. The CDR3 sequence is 14 residues long. The V gene's germline CDR1 is SQVTM and CDR2 ANQGSEA. CDR3 nucleotide sequence: TGCAGCGTTGAAGCGCGGCCAAGCACAGATACGCAGTATTTT. It yields the protein CSVEARPSTDTQYF.

V is TRBV28 and J is TRBJ2-7, with 11 bases that match TRBD2. Germline values: CDR1 MDHEN, CDR2 SYDVKM. The trim removed 8 bases at V and 2 bases at J, leaving 2 bases unmatched. This CDR3 comprises 13 residues. The CDR3 bases are TGTGCCAGCGATAGCGGGGGGGCCTACGAGCAGTACTTC. This sequence encodes CASDSGGAYEQYF.

A few counts support this clone. The J gene is TRBJ2-1, the V gene TRBV9, with 8 bases that match TRBD2. There are 15 residues in the CDR3. The V and J ends lost 4 bases and 4 bases, in that order; junction bases with no gene match: 7. Germline-derived CDR1 and CDR2 are SGDLS and YYNGEE. CDR3 nucleotides: TGTGCCAGCAGCCACACTAGCGGATTATACAATGAGCAGTTCTTC. Residues: CASSHTSGLYNEQFF.

The table lists this clone with a few counts. V gene TRBV11-2 combines with J gene TRBJ2-5; possible D gene TRBD2, 6 bases. Trimming stripped 5 bases from V and 4 bases from J, with 17 bases between. In germline, CDR1 is SGHAT, CDR2 FQNNGV. This CDR3 is 15 amino acids long. CDR3 bases: TGTGCCAGCAGCGGCACTAGCTCTTCTACAGAGACCCAGTACTTC. Amino acids: CASSGTSSSTETQYF.

J is TRBJ2-7 and V is TRBV10-3; weak D call: TRBD2 (5 bases). Deletions cut 4 bases from V and 2 bases from J, with 12 bases between. The CDR3 has 14 amino acids. Germline V gene lookup returns CDR1 ENHRY and CDR2 SYGVKD. This CDR3 reads CAISGPGVPYEQYF. The CDR3, as DNA: TGTGCCATCAGTGGTCCCGGGGTTCCCTACGAGCAGTACTTC.

This clone was seen a handful of times. This sequence joins TRBV5-1 and TRBJ2-1; TRBD2 aligns across 14 bases. Trimming at V came to 4 bases and at J to 10 bases, leaving 7 bases not matched to a gene. Germline loops: CDR1 SGHRS, CDR2 YFSETQ. This CDR3 is built from 15 residues. CDR3 DNA: TGCGCCAGCAGCCAGACTAGCGGGAGGGTGGAGGAGCAGTTCTTC. Its translation: CASSQTSGRVEEQFF.

V gene TRBV28 combines with J gene TRBJ2-7; TRBD2 matches 7 bases. The germline gives CDR1 MDHEN, CDR2 SYDVKM. CDR3 length: 14 amino acids. The ends lost 5 bases at V and 6 bases at J; junction bases unmatched: 10. The CDR3 reads CASSRKLASTEQYF. In DNA, the CDR3 is TGTGCCAGCAGTAGGAAACTAGCGTCGACCGAGCAGTACTTC.

This clone was seen a handful of times. The rearrangement uses TRBV29-1 and TRBJ2-7; maybe TRBD1 (6 bases). With 5 bases removed from V and 4 bases from J, the gap between germline ends came to 15 bases. Germline loops: CDR1 SQVTM, CDR2 ANQGSEA. CDR3 length: 13 residues. CDR3 DNA: TGCAGCGTTCGACGTAGGGGGACGTACGAGCAGTACTTC. It codes for CSVRRRGTYEQYF.

In its sample, this clone was seen a few times. CDR3 region: CASDPGEGRKLFF. The CDR3 region has the DNA TGTGCCAGCGACCCAGGGGAAGGGAGAAAACTGTTTTTT. This rearrangement joins TRBV19 to TRBJ1-4, with D tentatively TRBD1 (6 bases). The germline V gene has CDR1 LNHDA and CDR2 SQIVND (reference sequence). V was shortened by 9 bases and J by 10 bases, with 18 bases between the two germline ends. This CDR3 contains 13 residues.

This chain uses TRBV6-5 with TRBJ1-1; D possibly corresponds to TRBD1 (5 bases). V lost 0 bases and J lost 6, with 11 bases in between. This CDR3 region has 14 residues. Germline V gene sequence: CDR1 MNHEY, CDR2 SVGAGI. In DNA, the CDR3 is TGTGCCAGCAGTTACTCTGGGGGGGTCGCTGAAGCTTTCTTT. Translation: CASSYSGGVAEAFF.

The rearrangement joins TRBV4-3 to TRBJ1-2; D may be TRBD1 (5 bases). V dropped 1 base and J dropped 6 bases, with 15 bases sitting between them. This CDR3 comprises 15 residues. The germline V gene encodes CDR1 LGHNA and CDR2 YSLEER. The CDR3 sequence is CASSQGQFRINGYTF. As DNA, the CDR3 is TGCGCCAGCAGCCAAGGACAGTTCAGGATAAATGGCTACACCTTC.

In this sample, this clone turned up a few times. Relative to the germline gene, one junction end is altered; a read error may explain this. The J gene is TRBJ2-7, the V gene TRBV6-1; 12 bases are shared with TRBD1. From germline, CDR1 is MNHNS and CDR2 SASEGT. The CDR3 extends over 16 amino acids. In nucleotides, the CDR3 is TGTGCCAGCATTGAACCTCGGGGACAGGGGGCGCGGGAGCAGTACTTC. Its translation is CASIEPRGQGAREQYF.

V usage is TRBV28 and J usage is TRBJ2-1, with 8 bases aligning to TRBD2. Trimming cost V 11 bases and J 7 bases; bases outside gene matches: 7. The CDR3 covers 12 residues. The V gene's germline CDR1 is MDHEN and CDR2 SYDVKM. CDR3 sequence: CAGSSGRNEQFF. The CDR3 DNA reads TGTGCCGGGAGCAGCGGGAGAAATGAGCAGTTCTTC.

The V call is TRBV5-4, the J call TRBJ2-1; TRBD2 matches at 11 bases. The V gene end was trimmed by 4 bases and the J gene end by 4 bases; junction bases not matched to a gene: 4. Germline-derived CDR1 and CDR2 are SGHNT and YYREEE (reference sequence). There are 15 residues in the CDR3. For the CDR3, the DNA is TGTGCCAGCAGCCCGGGACTAGCGGATTACAATGAGCAGTTCTTC. This sequence encodes CASSPGLADYNEQFF.

In its sample, this clone was seen a few times. Other DNA sequences from this sample encode an identical CDR3 as well. The chain combines TRBV30 with TRBJ2-3; maybe TRBD1 (6 bases). The germline V and J ends were trimmed by 2 bases and 1 base, with 7 bases remaining between them. Germline-derived CDR1 and CDR2 are GTSNPN and SVGIG (reference sequence). The CDR3 length is 13 residues. CDR3 sequence: CAWSPGGTDTQYF. The DNA for the CDR3 is TGTGCCTGGAGTCCAGGGGGCACAGATACGCAGTATTTT.

This sequence joins TRBV7-7 and TRBJ1-1; 7 positions match TRBD1. Germline V lookup: CDR1 SSHAT, CDR2 FNYEAQ (reference sequence). The CDR3 consists of 13 residues. The V segment lost 5 bases and the J segment 3 bases; nucleotides outside the gene matches: 3. The CDR3 reads CASSKGADTEAFF. Written as DNA, the CDR3 is TGTGCCAGCAGCAAGGGGGCGGACACTGAAGCTTTCTTT.

A remark on this clone: The same CDR3 arises from other DNA sequences in this sample as well. The genes are TRBV18 and TRBJ2-1, with D possibly being TRBD1 (6 bases). The CDR3 contains 15 residues. Deletions cut 3 bases from V and 0 bases from J, with 9 bases between. Germline CDR1 KGHSH, CDR2 LQKENI. Here the CDR3 DNA reads TGTGCCAGCTCACCCTCACAGGGCTCCTACAATGAGCAGTTCTTC. It yields the protein CASSPSQGSYNEQFF. Variable domain in full (rest from reference TRBV18 and TRBJ2-1): NAGVMQNPRHLVRRRGQEARLRCSPMKGHSHVYWYRQLPEEGLKFMVYLQKENIIDESGMPKERFSAEFPKEGPSILRIQQVVRGDSAAYFCASSPSQGSYNEQFFGPGTRLTVL.

V and J are TRBV29-1 and TRBJ2-1; possibly TRBD2 for D (5 bases). This CDR3 is built from 14 residues. Germline assignment: CDR1 SQVTM and CDR2 ANQGSEA. Trimming pared 1 base from V and 8 bases from J, leaving 15 bases between. The CDR3 loop is CSVEGERDRDEQFF. For the CDR3, the DNA is TGCAGCGTTGAAGGGGAGAGGGATCGCGATGAGCAGTTCTTC.

The chain couples TRBV10-3 to TRBJ2-7; a weak D match, TRBD1 (6 bases). Germline V gene lookup returns CDR1 ENHRY and CDR2 SYGVKD. The CDR3 consists of 12 residues. Trimming cost V 6 bases and J 2 bases, with 8 bases left between them. CDR3 sequence (DNA): TGTGCCATCAGGCAGGGGACCTACGAGCAGTACTTC. This sequence encodes CAIRQGTYEQYF.

DNA for the CDR3: TGTGCCAGCAGCTCGGGACAATTCACTGAAGCTTTCTTT. This codes for CASSSGQFTEAFF. The J gene is TRBJ1-1, the V gene TRBV27; D is perhaps TRBD1 (6 bases). This CDR3 spans 13 amino acids. V lost 6 bases to trimming and J lost 4 bases, with 12 bases between them. CDR1 and CDR2 (germline): MNHEY, SMNVEV (reference sequence).

The rearrangement links TRBV29-1 to TRBJ2-1; 7 bases line up with TRBD1. Per the germline V gene, CDR1 is SQVTM and CDR2 is ANQGSEA. The CDR3 consists of 16 residues. Trimming at V came to 0 bases and at J to 0 bases, leaving 5 bases not matched to a gene. The CDR3 spells CSVEDLRQGSYNEQFF. Written as DNA, the CDR3 is TGCAGCGTTGAAGATCTCAGACAGGGCTCCTACAATGAGCAGTTCTTC.

In its sample, this clone was seen a few times. The CDR3 nucleotides are TGCGCCAGCAGTCCCGGACAGCGCTATAGCAATCAGCCCCAGCATTTT. This codes for CASSPGQRYSNQPQHF. The genes are TRBV23-1 and TRBJ1-5; a possible D gene is TRBD1 (6 bases). TRBV23-1 is an ORF, and what it does is uncertain. Between the trimmed V and J ends, which lost 4 bases and 0 bases, there was a span of 13 bases. The CDR3 runs 16 residues.

DNA of the CDR3: TGTGCCAGTACCCCCCGGGGGGCGACCACAGATACGCAGTATTTT. Translating it yields CASTPRGATTDTQYF. The gene calls are TRBV11-2 and TRBJ2-3; a possible D gene is TRBD2 (7 bases). Germline CDR1 is SGHAT and CDR2 is FQNNGV. V dropped 9 bases and J dropped 2 bases, with 18 bases sitting between them. This CDR3 has 15 residues. Using reference TRBV11-2 and TRBJ2-3 for the parts outside the CDR3, the full variable domain is EAGVAQSPRYKIIEKRQSVAFWCNPISGHATLYWYQQILGQGPKLLIQFQNNGVVDDSQLPKDRFSAERLKGVDSTLKIQPAKLEDSAVYLCASTPRGATTDTQYFGPGTRLTVL.

The chain employs TRBV21-1 and TRBJ2-5; the D call in the table, TRBD1, was not verified against the DNA. TRBV21-1 is noted as a pseudogene. The CDR3 runs to 13 residues. CDR3 sequence (DNA): TGTGCCAGCAGCACCGGACAGGTGGAGACCCAGTACTTC. Translation: CASSTGQVETQYF.

V usage is TRBV5-1 and J usage is TRBJ1-2; 7 nucleotides align to TRBD1. The germline V gene encodes CDR1 SGHRS and CDR2 YFSETQ. Unmatched junction bases numbered 4, after V lost 2 bases and J lost 6 bases. The CDR3 spans 13 residues. The CDR3 bases are TGCGCCAGCAGCTTTAAGGGGGCAGATGGCTACACCTTC. Translating it yields CASSFKGADGYTF.

This chain uses TRBV27 with TRBJ2-4; perhaps TRBD2 as D (7 bases). Germline lookup yields CDR1 MNHEY and CDR2 SMNVEV (reference sequence). The CDR3 has 14 residues. The V gene lost 0 bases and the J gene lost 9 bases, with 12 bases spanning the gap. This CDR3 is CASSLSYREGIQYF. CDR3 in DNA: TGTGCCAGCAGTTTATCCTACAGGGAGGGCATTCAGTACTTC.

A few counts support this clone. This chain connects TRBV18 to TRBJ2-7, with TRBD1 matching over 9 bases. The CDR3 contains 17 residues. Germline values: CDR1 KGHSH, CDR2 LQKENI. After removal of 7 bases from V and 0 bases from J, the junction contained 13 bases not matched to a gene. The CDR3 is CASFHGQGPRPSYEQYF. The CDR3 bases are TGTGCCAGCTTCCACGGACAGGGGCCCAGACCCTCCTACGAGCAGTACTTC.